Shown below are 17 T cell receptor beta chains from a single sample sequenced in a study of identical twins. In TCRdb, the 5' RACE reads were re-called with MiXCR into one record per CDR3 protein. The sample consists of hundreds of thousands of distinct CDR3 sequences, around 6.1% of them appearing once. The sequencing input was naive T cells sorted from blood. The source of these receptors is a man between 18 and 29 years old in good health.

The rearrangement uses TRBV3-1 and TRBJ2-5; TRBD1 matches at 8 bases. The ends lost 4 bases at V and 1 base at J; junction bases unmatched: 11. The CDR3 runs 17 residues. Germline CDR1 and CDR2: LGHDT and YNNKEL (reference sequence). Here the CDR3 DNA reads TGTGCCAGCAGCCCCAAATACGGACAGGGCATCCAAGAGACCCAGTACTTC. Translating gives CASSPKYGQGIQETQYF.

This clonotype showed up many times. The chain couples TRBV13 to TRBJ2-3; possible D gene TRBD1, 6 bases. In germline, CDR1 is PRHDT, CDR2 FYEKMQ (reference sequence). Trimming took 3 bases from V and 6 from J, leaving 16 bases between them. CDR3 size: 15 residues. The CDR3 region is CASSFGRVGGDTQYF. The CDR3 nucleotides are TGTGCCAGCAGCTTCGGCAGGGTAGGGGGTGATACGCAGTATTTT.

This clonotype appeared many times. The chain carries TRBV28 and TRBJ2-3; 8 nucleotides line up with TRBD1. The trim removed 6 bases at V and 0 bases at J, leaving 5 bases unmatched. Germline-derived CDR1 and CDR2 are MDHEN and SYDVKM. The CDR3 loop spans 15 amino acids. CDR3 sequence: CASSRGQASTDTQYF. CDR3 sequence (DNA): TGTGCCAGCAGCCGGGGACAGGCTAGCACAGATACGCAGTATTTT.

The chain joins TRBV5-1 to TRBJ2-6; D may be TRBD1 or TRBD2 (5 bases each). CDR3 length: 18 amino acids. Germline loops: CDR1 SGHRS, CDR2 YFSETQ. Trimming stripped 0 bases from V and 1 base from J, with 14 bases between. The CDR3 coding sequence is TGCGCCAGCAGCTTGGAGCGGACAAGGGGTTCTGGGGCCAACGTCCTGACTTTC. Amino acids: CASSLERTRGSGANVLTF.

This clonotype was recorded many times. The chain joins TRBV6-1 to TRBJ2-1; perhaps TRBD2 as D (5 bases). Trimming removed 6 bases from V and 3 bases from J, with 15 bases in between. The CDR3 runs 15 residues. Germline V gene lookup returns CDR1 MNHNS and CDR2 SASEGT. The CDR3 nucleotides are TGTGCCAGCAGGGCGGACTTGACGGGCTACAATGAGCAGTTCTTC. Encoded protein: CASRADLTGYNEQFF.

V is TRBV5-1 and J is TRBJ2-5; 8 nucleotides match TRBD2. V was clipped by 4 bases and J by 4 bases; unmatched bases: 9. Germline V CDR1 and CDR2: SGHRS, YFSETQ. The CDR3 contains 15 residues. The CDR3 DNA reads TGCGCCAGCAGCCTCCGAGCGGGAGAAGGAGAGACCCAGTACTTC. It codes for CASSLRAGEGETQYF.

This clonotype has just a few counts. The chain uses TRBV4-1 and TRBJ2-1; 11 nucleotides line up with TRBD2. The trim removed 6 bases at V and 4 bases at J, leaving 11 bases unmatched. The CDR3 covers 17 residues. Per the germline V gene, CDR1 is MGHRA and CDR2 is YSYEKL. The CDR3 loop reads CASRGAQGLADYNEQFF. For the CDR3, the DNA is TGCGCCAGCAGAGGTGCCCAGGGACTAGCGGATTACAATGAGCAGTTCTTC.

This clonotype was counted ten times or more. V is TRBV28 and J is TRBJ2-1; D gene ambiguous. Germline CDR1 is MDHEN and CDR2 is SYDVKM. V was cut by 0 bases and J by 3 bases, with 15 bases left in between. The CDR3 sequence is 17 residues long. CDR3 DNA sequence: TGTGCCAGCAGTTTATGGGGAAACAGAGCTCTCTACAATGAGCAGTTCTTC. The encoded protein is CASSLWGNRALYNEQFF. The whole variable domain, filled in from reference TRBV28 and TRBJ2-1, reads DVKVTQSSRYLVKRTGEKVFLECVQDMDHENMFWYRQDPGLGLRLIYFSYDVKMKEKGDIPEGYSVSREKKERFSLILESASTNQTSMYLCASSLWGNRALYNEQFFGPGTRLTVL.

In its sample, this clonotype was seen many times. The V and J genes are TRBV5-1 and TRBJ2-1; 7 nucleotides match TRBD2. Trimming removed 5 bases from V and 9 bases from J; junction bases left unmatched: 8. CDR1 is SGHRS and CDR2 is YFSETQ in the germline V gene. The CDR3 is 13 residues long. The DNA of the CDR3 is TGCGCCAGCAGATTGACTAGCCGCAGTGAGCAGTTCTTC. Translated: CASRLTSRSEQFF.

The chain is built from TRBV5-1 and TRBJ2-3, with 8 nucleotides matching TRBD2. Germline CDR1 SGHRS, CDR2 YFSETQ. With V trimmed by 4 bases and J by 1 base, 2 bases remained unmatched. The CDR3 runs to 14 residues. The CDR3 here is CASSEGLGTDTQYF. CDR3 DNA sequence: TGCGCCAGCAGCGAGGGACTAGGCACAGATACGCAGTATTTT.

This clonotype came up many times. This chain connects TRBV28 to TRBJ1-5; D remains unclear. The germline gives CDR1 MDHEN, CDR2 SYDVKM. Trimming removed 3 bases from V and 7 bases from J, with 1 base in between. There are 10 residues in the CDR3. In DNA form, the CDR3 reads TGTGCCAGCAGTTTCCAGCCCCAGCATTTT. This sequence encodes CASSFQPQHF.

The sample holds many counts of this clonotype. The gene calls are TRBV29-1 and TRBJ2-3, with a possible D match to TRBD2 (6 bases). The CDR3 contains 12 residues. Trimming removed 5 bases at V and 3 bases at J, with 9 bases between. Germline CDR1 SQVTM, CDR2 ANQGSEA. CDR3 residues: CSVMEGTDTQYF. CDR3 nucleotide sequence: TGCAGCGTTATGGAGGGGACAGATACGCAGTATTTT.

This clonotype was recorded many times. V gene TRBV12-3 or TRBV12-4 combines with J gene TRBJ2-7; tentatively, D is TRBD2 (5 bases). The germline V and J ends were trimmed by 6 bases and 2 bases, with 14 bases remaining between them. This CDR3 has 14 residues. This CDR3 is CASRDSNRAYEQYF. The CDR3 coding sequence is TGTGCCAGCAGGGACTCAAACCGGGCCTACGAGCAGTACTTC.

This chain joins TRBV19 and TRBJ2-2; 9 bases align to TRBD2. Germline-derived CDR1 and CDR2 are LNHDA and SQIVND (reference sequence). The CDR3 spans 15 residues. Trimming cost V 4 bases and J 2 bases; bases outside gene matches: 2. The CDR3 protein is CASSNLAGNTGELFF. The CDR3 coding sequence is TGTGCCAGTAGTAATCTAGCGGGAAACACCGGGGAGCTGTTTTTT.

There are a few counts of this clonotype. The CDR3: CASSSLSGRANEQFF. In DNA, the CDR3 is TGTGCCAGCAGCTCTCTTAGCGGGAGGGCCAATGAGCAGTTCTTC. The chain carries TRBV12-3 or TRBV12-4 and TRBJ2-1; TRBD2 matches at 11 bases. The CDR3 runs to 15 residues. V lost 6 bases and J lost 6; bases outside the gene matches: 7.

The table lists this clonotype with many counts. The rearrangement uses TRBV5-1 and TRBJ2-3; 7 bases are shared with TRBD2. The ends lost 3 bases at V and 2 bases at J; junction bases unmatched: 6. The CDR3 spans 15 residues. Germline CDR1 and CDR2: SGHRS and YFSETQ. This CDR3 is CASSSGLDYTDTQYF. In DNA, the CDR3 is TGCGCCAGCAGCTCCGGACTAGACTACACAGATACGCAGTATTTT.

The chain employs TRBV20-1 and TRBJ2-7; D possibly corresponds to TRBD2 (5 bases). Germline assignment: CDR1 DFQATT and CDR2 SNEGSKA (reference sequence). The CDR3 spans 11 residues. V dropped 5 bases and J dropped 7 bases, with 12 bases sitting between them. The CDR3 loop reads CSAHWRWEQYF. The CDR3 nucleotides are TGCAGTGCTCACTGGAGGTGGGAGCAGTACTTC.